This is a list of T cell receptor beta chains from one sample in a study of graft-versus-host responses after intestinal transplantation. Libraries were prepared by immunoSEQ multiplex PCR; TCRdb keeps only in-frame clonotypes and omits some of them. The repertoire includes roughly 110,000 clones, 87% of them detected once, and less than 0.85% sits in the top ten. No antigen has been identified for these receptors. The specimen comprised unstimulated CD4+ T cells sorted from spleen or lymph node cells, sampled before transplant. The receptors stem from a human donor who was the organ donor for an intestinal transplant. The CDR3 runs from the conserved cysteine through the conserved F or W. The order of the fields is clone size, V gene, CDR3 length, D gene, J gene, CDR3 protein, CDR3 DNA. D genes are given only for firm matches. Rows give clone size only sometimes, using once, few, many, or a class for an expanded clone.

.,TRBV5-1,14,TRBD1,TRBJ2-3,CASSTGTGRYTQYF,TGCGCCAGCAGCACCGGGACAGGGCGGTATACGCAGTATTTT
.,TRBV11-2,15,.,TRBJ1-3,CASSLGGFSGNTIYF,TGTGCCAGCAGCTTAGGGGGGTTCTCTGGAAACACCATATATTTT
.,TRBV6-4,14,TRBD1,TRBJ1-1,CASSPDRANTEAFF,TGTGCCAGCAGTCCGGACAGGGCGAACACTGAAGCTTTCTTT
.,TRBV5-1,12,.,TRBJ2-2,CASIPNTGELFF,TGCGCCAGCATCCCGAACACCGGGGAGCTGTTTTTT
.,TRBV7-2,14,.,TRBJ1-1,CASSLASGYTEAFF,TGTGCCAGCAGCTTAGCTTCAGGTTACACTGAAGCTTTCTTT
.,TRBV18,15,.,TRBJ1-1,CASSLGSGTNTEAFF,TGTGCCAGCTCCCTAGGCTCAGGTACGAACACTGAAGCTTTCTTT
.,TRBV6-6,14,TRBD1,TRBJ1-3,CASSPDREGNTIYF,TGTGCCAGCAGTCCCGACAGGGAAGGAAACACCATATATTTT
.,TRBV5-1,13,.,TRBJ2-7,CASSTGNSYEQYF,TGCGCCAGCAGCACAGGGAACTCCTACGAGCAGTACTTC
.,TRBV25-1,14,.,TRBJ2-3,CASSETGFADTQYF,TGTGCCAGCAGTGAAACAGGGTTCGCAGATACGCAGTATTTT
.,TRBV10-1,15,TRBD2,TRBJ2-1,CASRSSGSPQNEQFF,TGCGCCAGCAGGTCTAGCGGGAGCCCCCAGAATGAGCAGTTCTTC
.,TRBV18,13,TRBD1,TRBJ2-1,CASRDSPYNEQFF,TGTGCCAGCCGGGACAGCCCCTACAATGAGCAGTTCTTC
.,TRBV10-1,13,.,TRBJ2-2,CASSEPSTGELFF,TGCGCCAGCAGTGAACCGAGTACCGGGGAGCTGTTTTTT
.,TRBV7-9,15,.,TRBJ2-6,CASTTRTSGANVLTF,TGTGCCAGCACCACGCGGACCTCTGGGGCCAACGTCCTGACTTTC
.,TRBV18,17,TRBD1,TRBJ1-3,CASSHTEGQVSGNTIYF,TGTGCCAGCTCACACACAGAAGGACAGGTCTCTGGAAACACCATATATTTT
few,TRBV5-3,14,TRBD1,TRBJ2-7,CARSLRTGPYEQYF,TGTGCCAGAAGCCTTAGGACAGGGCCCTACGAGCAGTACTTC
.,TRBV5-1,18,TRBD2,TRBJ2-1,CASSLITGTSESYNEQFF,TGCGCCAGCAGCTTAATTACCGGGACTAGCGAATCCTACAATGAGCAGTTCTTC
.,TRBV27,12,.,TRBJ1-2,CASNGGTYGYTF,TGTGCCAGCAATGGAGGCACCTATGGCTACACCTTC
.,TRBV25-1,12,.,TRBJ1-5,CASSEPDQPQHF,TGTGCCAGCAGTGAACCAGATCAGCCCCAGCATTTT
.,TRBV2,18,.,TRBJ1-5,CASSEGGHSPYSNQPQHF,TGTGCCAGCAGTGAAGGGGGCCATTCCCCTTATAGCAATCAGCCCCAGCATTTT
.,TRBV5-5,14,TRBD1,TRBJ2-7,CASSLRTGGYEQYF,TGTGCCAGCAGCTTAAGGACAGGGGGCTACGAGCAGTACTTC
.,TRBV7-2,13,.,TRBJ1-1,CASSRMWNTEAFF,TGTGCCAGCAGCCGGATGTGGAACACTGAAGCTTTCTTT
few,TRBV11-2,15,.,TRBJ2-7,CASSSRDGSSYEQYF,TGTGCCAGCAGCTCAAGGGACGGGAGCTCCTACGAGCAGTACTTC
.,TRBV23-1,15,.,TRBJ1-2,CASSQSWWQNYGYTF,TGCGCCAGCAGTCAATCGTGGTGGCAGAACTATGGCTACACCTTC
few,TRBV7-9,14,.,TRBJ2-1,CASSLRGPWLGQFF,TGTGCCAGCAGCTTACGGGGACCCTGGTTGGGGCAGTTCTTC
.,TRBV7-2,14,.,TRBJ2-5,CASSLSRPGETQYF,TGTGCCAGCAGCTTAAGCAGGCCAGGAGAGACCCAGTACTTC
.,TRBV14,17,.,TRBJ1-6,CASSQGGADVYNSPLHF,TGTGCCAGCAGCCAAGGGGGCGCAGACGTATATAATTCACCCCTCCACTTT
.,TRBV11-2,16,TRBD2,TRBJ2-7,CASSLGFLAGAYEQYF,TGTGCCAGCAGCTTAGGTTTCCTAGCGGGGGCCTACGAGCAGTACTTC
.,TRBV30,14,.,TRBJ2-6,CAWGPGAGANVLTF,TGTGCCTGGGGACCGGGGGCTGGGGCCAACGTCCTGACTTTC
few,TRBV7-9,12,.,TRBJ2-1,CASSPSGNEQFF,TGTGCCAGCAGCCCCTCAGGGAATGAGCAGTTCTTC
.,TRBV9,15,TRBD2,TRBJ2-5,CASSVDISGRETQYF,TGTGCCAGCAGCGTAGATATTAGCGGGAGAGAGACCCAGTACTTC
.,TRBV9,17,.,TRBJ2-3,CASSGPTGTPRVDTQYF,TGTGCCAGCAGCGGACCAACCGGGACCCCCCGAGTAGATACGCAGTATTTT
.,TRBV4-1,18,.,TRBJ1-3,CASSRMGGQLNSGNTIYF,TGCGCCAGCAGCCGCATGGGCGGACAGCTTAACTCTGGAAACACCATATATTTT
.,TRBV27,15,.,TRBJ1-1,CASSLNPTLNTEAFF,TGTGCCAGCAGTCTCAACCCGACACTTAACACTGAAGCTTTCTTT
.,TRBV19,13,.,TRBJ1-3,CASSIQGRNTIYF,TGTGCCAGTAGTATACAGGGAAGGAACACCATATATTTT
.,TRBV11-2,14,.,TRBJ2-7,CASSLDGSTYEQYF,TGTGCCAGCAGCTTAGATGGTAGTACCTACGAGCAGTACTTC
.,TRBV4-1,16,TRBD2,TRBJ2-1,CASSQELAGVYNEQFF,TGCGCCAGCAGCCAAGAATTAGCGGGAGTCTACAATGAGCAGTTCTTC
.,TRBV30,13,.,TRBJ1-1,CAWTPGALLQAFF,TGTGCCTGGACCCCAGGGGCCCTCCTGCAGGCTTTCTTT